The rows below give T cell receptor beta chains drawn from one sample of a study of T-cell memory formation after mild COVID-19. TCRdb re-called the 5' RACE reads with MiXCR, one entry per CDR3 protein. The table has approximately 60,000 distinct CDR3 sequences, roughly 10% seen once. Sequences were obtained from PBMCs or a T cell subset sorted from them (not recorded which). The receptors here all came from a man younger than 30 who had mild COVID-19 (a few samples of this study predate the infection). Cell type and time point are not known. The CDR3 runs from the conserved cysteine through the conserved F or W. Fields, in order: V gene, J gene, clone size, D gene, CDR3 DNA, CDR3 protein. D genes are given only for firm matches. Clone size is stated in some rows and not others, as once, few, many or a class when expanded.

V gene: TRBV5-1
J gene: TRBJ2-1
clone size: few
D gene: .
CDR3 DNA: TGCGCCAGCAGATCCTACAATGAGCAGTTCTTC
CDR3 protein: CASRSYNEQFF

V gene: TRBV20-1
J gene: TRBJ2-3
clone size: few
D gene: TRBD2
CDR3 DNA: TGCAGTGCTAGAGATCTAGCGGGGAGGGATACGCAGTATTTT
CDR3 protein: CSARDLAGRDTQYF

V gene: TRBV29-1
J gene: TRBJ2-3
clone size: few
D gene: .
CDR3 DNA: TGCAGCGTTGAAGATCATGGGTCATTAAGAGATACGCAGTATTTT
CDR3 protein: CSVEDHGSLRDTQYF

V gene: TRBV11-2
J gene: TRBJ2-5
clone size: .
D gene: TRBD2
CDR3 DNA: TGTGCCAGCAGCTTAGATGGCGGGGGGGGAGAGACCCAGTACTTC
CDR3 protein: CASSLDGGGGETQYF

V gene: TRBV5-1
J gene: TRBJ2-3
clone size: many
D gene: .
CDR3 DNA: TGCGCCAGCAGCTTGGCCCCAGGGCTAGATACGCAGTATTTT
CDR3 protein: CASSLAPGLDTQYF

V gene: TRBV5-1
J gene: TRBJ2-1
clone size: many
D gene: TRBD1
CDR3 DNA: TGCGCCAGCAGCTTAACAGGGGGCTTCAATGAGCAGTTCTTC
CDR3 protein: CASSLTGGFNEQFF

V gene: TRBV10-3
J gene: TRBJ1-2
clone size: many
D gene: TRBD1
CDR3 DNA: TGTGCCATCAGTGAGCCGGGGACAGACACTTATGGCTACACCTTC
CDR3 protein: CAISEPGTDTYGYTF

V gene: TRBV2
J gene: TRBJ1-5
clone size: .
D gene: .
CDR3 DNA: TGTGCCAGCAGTAAGAGTACGGTTAGCAATCAGCCCCAGCATTTT
CDR3 protein: CASSKSTVSNQPQHF

V gene: TRBV5-1
J gene: TRBJ1-1
clone size: few
D gene: TRBD1
CDR3 DNA: TGCGCCAGCAGCAAGGACAGGGGGCCTACTGAAGCTTTCTTT
CDR3 protein: CASSKDRGPTEAFF

V gene: TRBV7-2
J gene: TRBJ2-3
clone size: few
D gene: .
CDR3 DNA: TGTGCCAGCAGCTCCCTCCCCAGGGTAGATACGCAGTATTTT
CDR3 protein: CASSSLPRVDTQYF

V gene: TRBV7-2
J gene: TRBJ2-1
clone size: .
D gene: .
CDR3 DNA: TGTGCCAGCAGCTTCGCAGCCCGCGAGCAGTTCTTC
CDR3 protein: CASSFAAREQFF

V gene: TRBV7-2
J gene: TRBJ2-5
clone size: many
D gene: TRBD2
CDR3 DNA: TGTGCCAGCAGCCCCCGGGGAGGCGGGGGGTACCAAGAGACCCAGTACTTC
CDR3 protein: CASSPRGGGGYQETQYF

V gene: TRBV9
J gene: TRBJ2-5
clone size: .
D gene: TRBD1
CDR3 DNA: TGTGCCAGCAGTTTTACCTCGGGACAGGGAGAGACCCAGTACTTC
CDR3 protein: CASSFTSGQGETQYF

V gene: TRBV24-1
J gene: TRBJ2-2
clone size: .
D gene: .
CDR3 DNA: TGTGCCACCAGTGTTGTGCAGGAGAACACCGGGGAGCTGTTTTTT
CDR3 protein: CATSVVQENTGELFF